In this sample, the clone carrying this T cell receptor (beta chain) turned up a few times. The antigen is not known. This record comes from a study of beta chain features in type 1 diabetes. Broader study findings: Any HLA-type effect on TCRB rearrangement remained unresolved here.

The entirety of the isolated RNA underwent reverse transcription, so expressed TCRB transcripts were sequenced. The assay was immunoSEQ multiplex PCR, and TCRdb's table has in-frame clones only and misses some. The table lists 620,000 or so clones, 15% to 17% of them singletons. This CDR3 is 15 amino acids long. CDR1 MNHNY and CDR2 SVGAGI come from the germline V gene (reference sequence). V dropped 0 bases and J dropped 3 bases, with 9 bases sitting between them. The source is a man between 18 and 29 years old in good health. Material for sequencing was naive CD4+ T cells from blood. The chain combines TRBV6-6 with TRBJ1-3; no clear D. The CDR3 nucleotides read TGTGCCAGCAGTTACTCGGTACAAGGTGGAAACACCATATATTTT. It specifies CASSYSVQGGNTIYF.